These 32 T cell receptor beta chains were sequenced from one sample in a study of control samples from healthy donors and cancer patients. TCRdb's copy holds only in-frame clones and misses some; the assay was immunoSEQ multiplex PCR. The sample includes around 50,000 clones, approximately 90% of them seen just once. Sequencing used PBMCs. These receptors were obtained from a man aged 25 to 40 with colorectal cancer.

This rearrangement joins TRBV12-5 to TRBJ1-3; no clear D gene. Trimming removed 9 bases at V and 0 bases at J, with 6 bases between. CDR1 is LGHNT and CDR2 is FRNRAP in the germline V gene. The CDR3 covers 12 residues. CDR3 loop: CASAYSGNTIYF. The DNA for the CDR3 is TGTGCTAGCGCATACTCTGGAAACACCATATATTTT.

The chain joins TRBV4-3 to TRBJ1-1, with 7 bases identical to TRBD1. J was trimmed by 10 bases and V by 5 bases; bases with no gene match: 16. Germline CDR1 LGHNA, CDR2 YSLEER. The CDR3 totals 15 residues. CDR3 sequence (DNA): TGCGCCAGCAGCAAAGGACAGGCGGCGAGGGAGAGAGCTTTCTTT. Residues: CASSKGQAARERAFF.

A single count supports this clone. The chain links TRBV4-3 to TRBJ1-1; unclear D gene. Per the germline V gene, CDR1 is LGHNA and CDR2 is YSLEER. This CDR3 has 14 amino acids. V was cut by 0 bases and J by 1 base, with 6 bases left in between. The CDR3 DNA is TGCGCCAGCAGCCAAGACCCCCCGAACACTGAAGCTTTCTTT. This codes for CASSQDPPNTEAFF.

The chain combines TRBV7-2 with TRBJ2-7; 11 bases map to TRBD1. CDR1 is SGHTA and CDR2 is FQGNSA in the germline V gene. This CDR3 comprises 19 residues. J gave up 3 bases and V 5 bases, and 18 bases lay outside the gene matches. Here the CDR3 DNA reads TGTGCCAGCAGCCTACAGACTGCCACCGGGACAGGGGGGGTCTACGAGCAGTACTTC. Protein product: CASSLQTATGTGGVYEQYF. The full variable domain, its missing parts supplied by reference TRBV7-2 and TRBJ2-7, is GAGVSQSPSNKVTEKGKDVELRCDPISGHTALYWYRQSLGQGLEFLIYFQGNSAPDKSGLPSDRFSAERTGGSVSTLTIQRTQQEDSAVYLCASSLQTATGTGGVYEQYFGPGTRLTVT.

The chain employs TRBV2 and TRBJ1-6; TRBD1 agrees at 10 bases. Trimming at V came to 5 bases and at J to 6 bases, leaving 4 bases not matched to a gene. CDR3 length: 15 amino acids. The germline gives CDR1 SNHLY, CDR2 FYNNEI. The CDR3 nucleotides read TGTGCCAGCAGTCCAAGACAGGGGGCTAATTCACCCCTCCACTTT. Translated: CASSPRQGANSPLHF.

The genes are TRBV6-5 and TRBJ2-5; TRBD2 matches at 12 bases. From germline, CDR1 is MNHEY and CDR2 SVGAGI. The CDR3 is 15 residues long. The V and J ends lost 5 bases and 2 bases, in that order; junction bases with no gene match: 3. The CDR3 coding sequence is TGTGCCAGCAGTCGGACTAGCGGGGATCAAGAGACCCAGTACTTC. This codes for CASSRTSGDQETQYF.

This clone was seen a single time. The CDR3 spells CASSPRGGRSYNEQFF. The CDR3 DNA is TGTGCCAGCAGCCCAAGGGGCGGACGCTCCTACAATGAGCAGTTCTTC. The V call is TRBV5-4, the J call TRBJ2-1; perhaps TRBD1 as D (5 bases). The CDR3 is 16 amino acids. Germline V gene sequence: CDR1 SGHNT, CDR2 YYREEE (reference sequence). V shed 4 bases and J shed 0 bases, with 14 bases lying between them.

V gene TRBV3-1 (or the pseudogene TRBV3-2) combines with J gene TRBJ1-3; 9 nucleotides align to TRBD1. CDR1 is LGHDT and CDR2 is YNNKEL in the germline V gene (reference sequence). V lost 4 bases to trimming and J lost 4 bases; unmatched junction nucleotides: 2. The length of the CDR3 is 14 residues. In DNA form, the CDR3 reads TGTGCCAGCAGCCGAGGGACAGGGGGAAACACCATATATTTT. Its protein product is CASSRGTGGNTIYF.

The chain links TRBV6-5 to TRBJ2-3, with 9 bases matching TRBD2. CDR1 is MNHEY, CDR2 SVGAGI, per germline. This CDR3 is 15 amino acids long. Germline trimming cut 4 bases from V and 4 bases from J; bases unmatched to any gene: 6. This CDR3 reads CASSLAGAGADTQYF. The CDR3 DNA reads TGTGCCAGCAGTTTAGCGGGGGCCGGGGCAGATACGCAGTATTTT.

J is TRBJ1-1 and V is TRBV6-2 or TRBV6-3, with D unresolved. The length of the CDR3 is 15 residues. Between the trimmed V and J ends, which lost 4 bases and 1 base, there was a span of 13 bases. Germline CDR1 and CDR2: MNHEY and SVGEGT. DNA of the CDR3: TGTGCCAGCAGTTTCGCCGGTCAGCCGAACACTGAAGCTTTCTTT. Protein product: CASSFAGQPNTEAFF.

The chain links TRBV19 to TRBJ2-2; the D gene is possibly TRBD2 (6 bases). The germline CDR1 and CDR2 sequences are LNHDA and SQIVND (reference sequence). The CDR3 extends over 15 amino acids. Between the trimmed V and J ends, which lost 5 bases and 5 bases, there was a span of 15 bases. The CDR3 reads CASSPPAGWTGELFF. The CDR3 DNA is TGTGCCAGTAGTCCTCCCGCGGGGTGGACCGGGGAGCTGTTTTTT.

This clone was seen more than once but under ten times. The V call is TRBV4-1, the J call TRBJ2-2, with 12 bases that match TRBD2. J was trimmed by 7 bases and V by 0 bases; bases with no gene match: 15. Germline CDR1 is MGHRA and CDR2 is YSYEKL. The CDR3 is 20 amino acids. The CDR3 DNA sequence: TGCGCCAGCAGCCAAGAGGAGAATATCCTAGCGGGGGGGACTGACGGGGAGCTGTTTTTT. As protein: CASSQEENILAGGTDGELFF.

The chain has TRBV5-1 and TRBJ2-2, with 8 bases aligning to TRBD2. The CDR3 contains 16 residues. Trimming cost V 2 bases and J 0 bases; bases outside gene matches: 3. Germline CDR1 is SGHRS and CDR2 is YFSETQ. CDR3 loop: CASSLSGLANTGELFF. The CDR3 region has the DNA TGCGCCAGCAGCTTATCGGGACTAGCGAACACCGGGGAGCTGTTTTTT. Drawing the rest from reference TRBV5-1 and TRBJ2-2, the complete variable domain is KAGVTQTPRYLIKTRGQQVTLSCSPISGHRSVSWYQQTPGQGLQFLFEYFSETQRNKGNFPGRFSGRQFSNSRSEMNVSTLELGDSALYLCASSLSGLANTGELFFGEGSRLTVL.

J is TRBJ2-7 and V is TRBV2; D may be TRBD2 (5 bases). This CDR3 comprises 14 residues. The germline V gene has CDR1 SNHLY and CDR2 FYNNEI. Trimming left V 5 bases short and J 7 bases short, with 18 bases between. CDR3 sequence: CASSLLGASGEQYF. The CDR3 DNA reads as TGTGCCAGCAGTCTGTTGGGAGCCTCGGGTGAGCAGTACTTC.

The rearrangement uses TRBV6-2 or TRBV6-3 and TRBJ1-6; D is possibly TRBD1 (5 bases). CDR1 MNHEY and CDR2 SVGEGT come from the germline V gene. The CDR3 is 13 residues long. V shed 5 bases and J shed 7 bases, with 9 bases lying between them. CDR3 bases: TGTGCCAGCAGTCAAAGACAGAATTCACCCCTCCACTTT. It yields the protein CASSQRQNSPLHF.

Only a few counts were recorded for this clone. V gene TRBV2 combines with J gene TRBJ1-5; the D is unclear. This CDR3 contains 15 residues. CDR1 and CDR2 (germline): SNHLY, FYNNEI. V lost 1 base and J lost 4, with 11 bases in between. In DNA, the CDR3 is TGTGCCAGCAGTGAAGGGGTGGCAGCAAATCAGCCCCAGCATTTT. Translating gives CASSEGVAANQPQHF.

The J gene is TRBJ2-2, the V gene TRBV5-8; 13 positions match TRBD2. The CDR3 has 18 residues. Germline V gene data show CDR1 as SGHTS and CDR2 as YDEGEE. Trimming removed 3 bases from V and 1 base from J; junction bases left unmatched: 6. This chain's CDR3 is CASSSRRLAGGNTGELFF. CDR3 coding DNA: TGTGCCAGCAGCTCCCGAAGACTAGCGGGGGGGAACACCGGGGAGCTGTTTTTT. Full variable domain (remainder filled in from reference TRBV5-8 and TRBJ2-2): EAGVTQSPTHLIKTRGQQATLRCSPISGHTSVYWYQQALGLGLQFLLWYDEGEERNRGNFPPRFSGRQFPNYSSELNVNALELEDSALYLCASSSRRLAGGNTGELFFGEGSRLTVL.

The rearrangement links TRBV6-6 to TRBJ1-1; no definite D call. V lost 0 bases and J lost 1, with 3 bases in between. This CDR3 spans 13 amino acids. Germline V gene lookup returns CDR1 MNHNY and CDR2 SVGAGI (reference sequence). In DNA form, the CDR3 reads TGTGCCAGCAGTTACTCAAGGAACACTGAAGCTTTCTTT. Amino acids: CASSYSRNTEAFF.

The rearrangement uses TRBV5-1 and TRBJ2-1; a weak D match, TRBD1 (6 bases). Trimming took 4 bases from V and 6 from J, leaving 17 bases between them. Looked up from germline, CDR1 is SGHRS and CDR2 is YFSETQ. This CDR3 spans 15 amino acids. As DNA, the CDR3 is TGCGCCAGCAGCGCCAGGGGCGCGACCCCCAATGAGCAGTTCTTC. Its translation: CASSARGATPNEQFF.

The chain uses TRBV5-1 and TRBJ1-1; 7 nucleotides line up with TRBD1. CDR3 length: 17 amino acids. CDR1 and CDR2 from the germline V gene are SGHRS and YFSETQ. V lost 1 base, J lost 3 bases, and 12 bases stayed unmatched. CDR3 nucleotide sequence: TGCGCCAGCAGCTTGAGGGGACAAACAGGGGTCGACACTGAAGCTTTCTTT. Residues: CASSLRGQTGVDTEAFF.

The V gene is TRBV6-2 or TRBV6-3, the J gene TRBJ2-2; D is perhaps TRBD1 (6 bases). The germline gives CDR1 MNHEY, CDR2 SVGEGT. The V end was cut by 5 bases, the J end by 1 base, with 8 bases between. The CDR3 is 14 residues long. CDR3 in amino acids: CASSRTENTGELFF. CDR3 sequence (DNA): TGTGCCAGCAGTAGGACAGAGAACACCGGGGAGCTGTTTTTT.

The V call is TRBV5-1, the J call TRBJ1-3; tentatively, D is TRBD1 (5 bases). Trimming left V 0 bases short and J 0 bases short, with 10 bases between. The CDR3 runs to 16 residues. Germline V gives CDR1 SGHRS, CDR2 YFSETQ. This CDR3 reads CASSLAGGISGNTIYF. DNA of the CDR3: TGCGCCAGCAGCTTGGCCGGGGGGATCTCTGGAAACACCATATATTTT.

The count of this clone is one. The rearrangement links TRBV5-4 to TRBJ2-7, with 8 bases that match TRBD1. The germline V gene encodes CDR1 SGHNT and CDR2 YYREEE (reference sequence). J lost 0 bases, V lost 4 bases, and 6 bases had no gene match. The CDR3 spans 15 residues. The CDR3 sequence is CASSKGQANSYEQYF. The CDR3 DNA reads as TGTGCCAGCAGCAAGGGACAGGCCAACTCCTACGAGCAGTACTTC.

CDR3 sequence (DNA): TGTGCCAGCAGCTTTATATTGTCCAGGGTGGATGAAAAACTGTTTTTT. Protein sequence: CASSFILSRVDEKLFF. This chain connects TRBV7-9 to TRBJ1-4; a weak D match, TRBD1 (5 bases). This CDR3 is 16 amino acids long. Trimming cost V 3 bases and J 6 bases, with 17 bases left between them. CDR1 is SEHNR, CDR2 FQNEAQ, per germline (reference sequence).

This chain joins TRBV7-2 and TRBJ2-2; D perhaps matches TRBD1 (6 bases). The CDR3 totals 16 residues. V was shortened by 3 bases and J by 6 bases, with 17 bases between the two germline ends. Germline CDR1 reads SGHTA; CDR2 reads FQGNSA. The CDR3 loop is CASSLNTGSFSGELFF. CDR3 coding DNA: TGTGCCAGCAGCTTGAATACAGGGTCTTTTTCCGGGGAGCTGTTTTTT.

This chain connects TRBV24-1 to TRBJ2-3; 11 bases are shared with TRBD2. The CDR3 length is 16 residues. Per germline, CDR1 KGHDR and CDR2 SFDVKD. After removal of 2 bases from V and 5 bases from J, the junction contained 5 bases not matched to a gene. The CDR3 DNA reads TGTGCCACCAGTGATTGGACTAGCGGGTCGAGAGATACGCAGTATTTT. Its translation is CATSDWTSGSRDTQYF.

The rearrangement uses TRBV18 and TRBJ2-2; D is ambiguous. Germline V gene data show CDR1 as KGHSH and CDR2 as LQKENI. With 2 bases removed from V and 5 bases from J, the gap between germline ends came to 9 bases. The CDR3 totals 14 residues. The CDR3 DNA reads TGTGCCAGCTCACCATTGATGGAGACCGGGGAGCTGTTTTTT. Translating it yields CASSPLMETGELFF.

This rearrangement joins TRBV7-6 to TRBJ1-3; maybe TRBD1 (6 bases). The V gene's germline CDR1 is SGHVS and CDR2 FNYEAQ. V was shortened by 4 bases and J by 0 bases, with 10 bases between the two germline ends. This CDR3 has 15 residues. Here the CDR3 reads CASSSRGYSGNTIYF. Here the CDR3 DNA reads TGTGCCAGCAGCTCCAGGGGTTACTCTGGAAACACCATATATTTT.

This clone came up a few times. This chain joins TRBV6-2 or TRBV6-3 and TRBJ1-5; 8 bases agree with TRBD1. The J segment lost 0 bases and the V segment lost 5 bases, leaving 3 bases of the junction unmatched. CDR3 length: 15 amino acids. CDR1 and CDR2 (germline): MNHEY, SVGEGT. The CDR3 DNA reads TGTGCCAGCAGTCTGGACAGGGCTAGCAATCAGCCCCAGCATTTT. This codes for CASSLDRASNQPQHF.

V is TRBV30 and J is TRBJ1-1; 8 nucleotides line up with TRBD1. The CDR3 spans 13 residues. The germline V gene encodes CDR1 GTSNPN and CDR2 SVGIG (reference sequence). Trimming took 2 bases from V and 4 from J; bases not matched to a gene: 3. The CDR3 coding sequence is TGTGCCTGGAGTCTACAGGGGGGCACTGAAGCTTTCTTT. Translation gives CAWSLQGGTEAFF.

The rearrangement joins TRBV2 to TRBJ1-5; 7 positions agree with TRBD1. The germline gives CDR1 SNHLY, CDR2 FYNNEI. Trimming removed 2 bases from V and 1 base from J; junction bases left unmatched: 2. The CDR3 sequence is 15 residues long. The chain's CDR3 is CASSEWDRSNQPQHF. Here the CDR3 DNA reads TGTGCCAGCAGTGAATGGGACAGAAGCAATCAGCCCCAGCATTTT.

The V gene is TRBV4-1, the J gene TRBJ1-3, with 8 bases aligning to TRBD1. Per the germline V gene, CDR1 is MGHRA and CDR2 is YSYEKL. V trimming: 2 bases; J trimming: 1 base; junction bases outside the gene matches: 22. CDR3 length equals 22 residues. CDR3 sequence (DNA): TGCGCCAGCAGCCAATCCCTGCCCCAGACAGGGGCAGGTGCGGGGTCTGGAAACACCATATATTTT. Protein sequence: CASSQSLPQTGAGAGSGNTIYF.